This TCR beta chain emerged from a study of cytomegalovirus exposure and HLA in healthy donors. General study findings and limits: Using the classifier, cytomegalovirus status was reportedly diagnosed with high specificity and sensitivity. The authors enumerated around 150 TCR beta chains as linked to cytomegalovirus. An ancestry cluster, one associated with Asian ancestry, reportedly showed fewer N-insertions than the approximately 670-donor mean in a later analysis.

V was pared by 4 bases and J by 7 bases, with 7 bases of the junction left unmatched. The CDR3 covers 15 residues. Germline lookup yields CDR1 MDHEN and CDR2 SYDVKM. In the PCR, 60 Vbeta and 13 Jbeta primers were used. Clones were read by immunoSEQ multiplex PCR, and TCRdb kept only the in-frame ones, dropping some. The table has about 130,000 clones, around 70% seen once. With regard to this clone: What it binds is unknown.

Source material: PBMCs. V gene TRBV28 combines with J gene TRBJ2-1; 10 bases are shared with TRBD1. This clonotype originated in a human donor in good health. Here the CDR3 reads CASSSQGQGWNEQFF. CDR3 nucleotides: TGTGCCAGCAGTTCCCAGGGACAGGGGTGGAATGAGCAGTTCTTC.